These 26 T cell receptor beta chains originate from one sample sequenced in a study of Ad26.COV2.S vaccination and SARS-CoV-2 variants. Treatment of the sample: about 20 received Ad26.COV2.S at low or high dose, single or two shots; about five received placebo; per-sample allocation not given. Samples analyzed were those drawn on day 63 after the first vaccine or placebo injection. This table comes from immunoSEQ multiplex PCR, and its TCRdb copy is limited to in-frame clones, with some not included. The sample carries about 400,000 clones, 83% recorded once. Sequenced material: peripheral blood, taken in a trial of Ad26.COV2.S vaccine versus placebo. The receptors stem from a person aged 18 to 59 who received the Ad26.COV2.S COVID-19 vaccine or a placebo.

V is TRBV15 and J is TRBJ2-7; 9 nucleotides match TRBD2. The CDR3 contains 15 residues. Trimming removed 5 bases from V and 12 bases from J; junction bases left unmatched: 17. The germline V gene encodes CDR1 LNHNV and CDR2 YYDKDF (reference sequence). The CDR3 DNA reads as TGTGCCACCAGCCCCGACTTGTCTAGCGGGAATCAACTGTACTTC. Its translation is CATSPDLSSGNQLYF.

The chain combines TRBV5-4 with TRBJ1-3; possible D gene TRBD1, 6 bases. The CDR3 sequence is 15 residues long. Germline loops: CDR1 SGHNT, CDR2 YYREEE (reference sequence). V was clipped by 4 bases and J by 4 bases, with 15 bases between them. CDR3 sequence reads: CASSDDTGNGNTIYF. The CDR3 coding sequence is TGTGCCAGCAGCGACGACACAGGGAACGGAAACACCATATATTTT.

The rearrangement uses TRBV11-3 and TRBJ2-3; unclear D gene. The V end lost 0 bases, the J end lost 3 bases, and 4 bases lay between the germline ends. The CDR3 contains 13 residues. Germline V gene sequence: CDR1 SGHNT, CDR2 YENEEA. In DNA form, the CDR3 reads TGTGCCAGCAGCTTAGACCTTACAGATACGCAGTATTTT. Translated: CASSLDLTDTQYF.

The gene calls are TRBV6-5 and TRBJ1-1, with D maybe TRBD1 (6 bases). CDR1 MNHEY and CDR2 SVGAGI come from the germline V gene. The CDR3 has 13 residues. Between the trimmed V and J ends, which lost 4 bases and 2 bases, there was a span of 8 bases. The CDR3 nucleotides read TGTGCCAGCAGTTCCGGGACAAACACTGAAGCTTTCTTT. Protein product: CASSSGTNTEAFF.

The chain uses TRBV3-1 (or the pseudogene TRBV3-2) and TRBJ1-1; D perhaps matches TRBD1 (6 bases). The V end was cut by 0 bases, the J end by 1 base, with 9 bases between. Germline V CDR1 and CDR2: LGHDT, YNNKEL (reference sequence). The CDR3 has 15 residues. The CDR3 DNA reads TGTGCCAGCAGCCAAGAGTGGACAGAGAACACTGAAGCTTTCTTT. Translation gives CASSQEWTENTEAFF.

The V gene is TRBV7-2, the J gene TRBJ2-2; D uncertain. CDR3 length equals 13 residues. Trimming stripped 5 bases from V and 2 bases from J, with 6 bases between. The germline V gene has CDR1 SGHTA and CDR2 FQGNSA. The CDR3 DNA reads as TGTGCCAGCAGCGCCTACAACACCGGGGAGCTGTTTTTT. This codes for CASSAYNTGELFF. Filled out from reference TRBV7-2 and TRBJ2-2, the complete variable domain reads GAGVSQSPSNKVTEKGKDVELRCDPISGHTALYWYRQSLGQGLEFLIYFQGNSAPDKSGLPSDRFSAERTGGSVSTLTIQRTQQEDSAVYLCASSAYNTGELFFGEGSRLTVL.

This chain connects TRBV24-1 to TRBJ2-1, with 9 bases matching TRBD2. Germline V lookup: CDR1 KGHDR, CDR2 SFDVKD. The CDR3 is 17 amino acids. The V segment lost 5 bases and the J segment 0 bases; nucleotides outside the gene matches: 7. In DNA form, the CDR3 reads TGTGCCACCAGTGGATATGGTAGCGGGAGCTCCTACAATGAGCAGTTCTTC. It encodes CATSGYGSGSSYNEQFF.

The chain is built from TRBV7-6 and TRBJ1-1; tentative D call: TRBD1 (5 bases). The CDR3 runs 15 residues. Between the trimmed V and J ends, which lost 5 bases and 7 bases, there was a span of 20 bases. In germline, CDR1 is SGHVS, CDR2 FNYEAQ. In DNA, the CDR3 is TGTGCCAGCAGCCCTCGCGGGGCTAAGGTGGGTGAAGCTTTCTTT. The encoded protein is CASSPRGAKVGEAFF. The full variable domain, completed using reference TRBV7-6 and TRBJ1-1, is GAGVSQSPRYKVTKRGQDVALRCDPISGHVSLYWYRQALGQGPEFLTYFNYEAQQDKSGLPNDRFSAERPEGSISTLTIQRTEQRDSAMYRCASSPRGAKVGEAFFGQGTRLTVV.

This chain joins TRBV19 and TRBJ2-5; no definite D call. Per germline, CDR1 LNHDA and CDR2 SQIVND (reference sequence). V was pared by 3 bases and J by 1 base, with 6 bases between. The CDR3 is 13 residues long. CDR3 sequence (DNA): TGTGCCAGTAGTATTGGCGTCCAAGAGACCCAGTACTTC. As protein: CASSIGVQETQYF.

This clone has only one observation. CDR3 in DNA: TGTGCCAGCAGCCCCGAGGCGGGGTCCTACGAGCAGTACTTC. Encoded protein: CASSPEAGSYEQYF. The chain uses TRBV7-6 and TRBJ2-7, with D possibly TRBD2 on 6 matching bases. The ends were cut back, 5 bases at V and 1 base at J, with 12 bases in the middle. Per the germline V gene, CDR1 is SGHVS and CDR2 is FNYEAQ. CDR3 length: 14 amino acids.

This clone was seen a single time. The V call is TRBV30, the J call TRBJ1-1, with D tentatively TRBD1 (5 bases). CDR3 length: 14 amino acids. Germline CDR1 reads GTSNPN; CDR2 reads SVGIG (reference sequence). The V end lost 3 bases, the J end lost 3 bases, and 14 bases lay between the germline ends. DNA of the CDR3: TGTGCCTGGAGCGCAGGGCTCGGGGACACTGAAGCTTTCTTT. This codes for CAWSAGLGDTEAFF.

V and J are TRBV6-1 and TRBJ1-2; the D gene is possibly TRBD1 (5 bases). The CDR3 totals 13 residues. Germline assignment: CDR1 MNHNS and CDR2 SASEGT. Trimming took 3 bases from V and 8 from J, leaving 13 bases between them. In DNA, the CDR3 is TGTGCCAGCAGTGATTACCAGGGAGGCGGCTACACCTTC. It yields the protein CASSDYQGGGYTF.

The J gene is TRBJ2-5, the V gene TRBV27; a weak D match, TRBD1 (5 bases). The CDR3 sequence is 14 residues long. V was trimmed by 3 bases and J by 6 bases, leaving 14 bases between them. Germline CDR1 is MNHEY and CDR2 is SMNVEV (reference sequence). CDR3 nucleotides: TGTGCCAGCAGTTTTCGCGCAGGGCAACAGACCCAGTACTTC. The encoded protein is CASSFRAGQQTQYF.

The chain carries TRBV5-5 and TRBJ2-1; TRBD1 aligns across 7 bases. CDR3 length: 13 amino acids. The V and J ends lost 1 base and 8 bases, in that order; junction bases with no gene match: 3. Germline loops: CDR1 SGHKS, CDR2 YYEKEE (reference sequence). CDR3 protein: CASSLLGGYEQFF. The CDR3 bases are TGTGCCAGCAGCTTGTTAGGGGGCTATGAGCAGTTCTTC.

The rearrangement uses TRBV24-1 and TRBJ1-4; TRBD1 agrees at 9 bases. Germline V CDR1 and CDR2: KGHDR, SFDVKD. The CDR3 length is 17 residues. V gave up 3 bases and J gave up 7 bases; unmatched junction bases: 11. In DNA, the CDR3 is TGTGCCACCAGTGATCCAAAAACAGGGGGCCCGAGTGAAAAACTGTTTTTT. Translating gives CATSDPKTGGPSEKLFF.

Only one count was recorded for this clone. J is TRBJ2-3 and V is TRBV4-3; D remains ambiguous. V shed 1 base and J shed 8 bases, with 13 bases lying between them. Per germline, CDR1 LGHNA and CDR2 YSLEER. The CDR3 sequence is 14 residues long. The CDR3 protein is CASSQAFTSSTQYF. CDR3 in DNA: TGCGCCAGCAGCCAAGCTTTCACCTCAAGTACGCAGTATTTT.

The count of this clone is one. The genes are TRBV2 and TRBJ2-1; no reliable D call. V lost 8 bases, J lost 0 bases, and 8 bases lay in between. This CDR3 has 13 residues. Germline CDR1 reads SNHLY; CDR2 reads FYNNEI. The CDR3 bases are TGTGCCAGCGGCGGCAGCTCCTACAATGAGCAGTTCTTC. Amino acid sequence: CASGGSSYNEQFF.

CDR3 in DNA: TGTGCCAGCAGTTTCAGGGGTCCAAGCAATCAGCCCCAGCATTTT. This codes for CASSFRGPSNQPQHF. The V and J genes are TRBV27 and TRBJ1-5, with a possible D match to TRBD1 (6 bases). The CDR3 length is 15 residues. Trimming pared 3 bases from V and 1 base from J, leaving 10 bases between. The V gene's germline CDR1 is MNHEY and CDR2 SMNVEV (reference sequence).

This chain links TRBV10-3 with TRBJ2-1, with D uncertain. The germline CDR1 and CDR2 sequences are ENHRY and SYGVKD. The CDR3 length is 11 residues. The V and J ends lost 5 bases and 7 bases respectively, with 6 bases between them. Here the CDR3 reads CAISPGNEQFF. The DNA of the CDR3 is TGTGCCATCAGTCCTGGGAATGAGCAGTTCTTC.

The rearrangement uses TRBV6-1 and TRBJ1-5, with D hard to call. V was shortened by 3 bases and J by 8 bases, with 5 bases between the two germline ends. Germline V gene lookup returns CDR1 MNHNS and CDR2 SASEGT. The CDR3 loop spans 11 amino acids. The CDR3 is CASSDLEPQHF. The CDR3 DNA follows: TGTGCCAGCAGTGACCTTGAGCCCCAGCATTTT.

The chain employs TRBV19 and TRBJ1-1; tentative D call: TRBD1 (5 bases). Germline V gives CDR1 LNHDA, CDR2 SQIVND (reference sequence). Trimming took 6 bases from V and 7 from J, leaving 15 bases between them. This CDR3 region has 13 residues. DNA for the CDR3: TGTGCCAGTAGCTGGATGAACGGGGGTGAAGCTTTCTTT. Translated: CASSWMNGGEAFF.

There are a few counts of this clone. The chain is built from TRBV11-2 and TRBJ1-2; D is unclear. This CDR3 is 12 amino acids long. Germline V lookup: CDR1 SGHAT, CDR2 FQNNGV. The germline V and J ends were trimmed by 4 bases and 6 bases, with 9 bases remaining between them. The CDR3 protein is CASSYGYDGYTF. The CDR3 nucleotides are TGTGCCAGCAGCTACGGATATGATGGCTACACCTTC.

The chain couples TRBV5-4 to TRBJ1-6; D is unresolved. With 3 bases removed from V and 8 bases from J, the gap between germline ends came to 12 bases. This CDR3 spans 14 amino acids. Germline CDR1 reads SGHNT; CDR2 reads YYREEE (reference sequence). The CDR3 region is CASSSKSRDSPLHF. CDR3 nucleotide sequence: TGTGCCAGCAGCTCCAAATCCCGGGATTCACCCCTCCACTTT. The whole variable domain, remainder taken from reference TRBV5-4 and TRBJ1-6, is ETGVTQSPTHLIKTRGQQVTLRCSSQSGHNTVSWYQQALGQGPQFIFQYYREEENGRGNFPPRFSGLQFPNYSSELNVNALELDDSALYLCASSSKSRDSPLHFGNGTRLTVT.

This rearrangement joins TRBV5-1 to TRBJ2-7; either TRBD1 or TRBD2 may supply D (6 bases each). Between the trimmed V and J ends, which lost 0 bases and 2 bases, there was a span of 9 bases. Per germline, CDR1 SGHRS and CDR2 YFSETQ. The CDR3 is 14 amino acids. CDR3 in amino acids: CASSLGGGPYEQYF. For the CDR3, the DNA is TGCGCCAGCAGCTTGGGAGGGGGGCCCTACGAGCAGTACTTC.

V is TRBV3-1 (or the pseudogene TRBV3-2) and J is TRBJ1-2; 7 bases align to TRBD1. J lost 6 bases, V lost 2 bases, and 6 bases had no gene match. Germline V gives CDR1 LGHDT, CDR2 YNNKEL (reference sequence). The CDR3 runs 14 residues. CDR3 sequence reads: CASSQYGTENGYTF. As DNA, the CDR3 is TGTGCCAGCAGCCAATATGGGACAGAGAATGGCTACACCTTC.

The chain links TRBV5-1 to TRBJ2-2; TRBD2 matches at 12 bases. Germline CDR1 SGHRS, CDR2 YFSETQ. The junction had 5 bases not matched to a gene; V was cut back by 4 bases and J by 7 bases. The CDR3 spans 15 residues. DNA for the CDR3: TGCGCCAGCAGCGCAATGGGACTAGCGGGCGGGGAGCTGTTTTTT. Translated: CASSAMGLAGGELFF.